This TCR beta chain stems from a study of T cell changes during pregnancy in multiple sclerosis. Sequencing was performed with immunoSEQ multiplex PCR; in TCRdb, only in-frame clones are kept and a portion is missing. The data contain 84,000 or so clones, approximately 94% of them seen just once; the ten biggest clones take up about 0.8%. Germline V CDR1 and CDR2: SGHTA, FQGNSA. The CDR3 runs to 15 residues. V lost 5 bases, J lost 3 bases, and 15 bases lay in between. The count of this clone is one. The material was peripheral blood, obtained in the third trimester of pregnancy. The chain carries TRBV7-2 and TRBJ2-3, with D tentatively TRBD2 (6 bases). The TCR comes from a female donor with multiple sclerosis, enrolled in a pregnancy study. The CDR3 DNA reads TGTGCCAGCAGCGCAGTACGGAGGGCAACAGATACGCAGTATTTT. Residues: CASSAVRRATDTQYF.